The next 20 T cell receptor beta chains were all read from a single sample in a study of blood T cell repertoires in COVID-19. Measured with immunoSEQ multiplex PCR; TCRdb has only the in-frame clones, and not every one. The sample carries approximately 170,000 clones, under 90% recorded once. Sequenced sample: peripheral blood. These receptor sequences come from a woman older than 75 with acute or convalescent COVID-19.

This clone has only one observation. V gene TRBV15 combines with J gene TRBJ2-7, with D maybe TRBD2 (5 bases). This CDR3 has 15 amino acids. Germline V lookup: CDR1 LNHNV, CDR2 YYDKDF (reference sequence). Trimming left V 6 bases short and J 5 bases short, with 20 bases between. CDR3 loop: CATREEARGFHEQYF. The CDR3 nucleotides are TGTGCCACCAGAGAAGAGGCACGGGGTTTCCACGAGCAGTACTTC. The variable domain in full, completed from reference TRBV15 and TRBJ2-7, reads DAMVIQNPRYQVTQFGKPVTLSCSQTLNHNVMYWYQQKSSQAPKLLFHYYDKDFNNEADTPDNFQSRRPNTSFCFLDIRSPGLGDTAMYLCATREEARGFHEQYFGPGTRLTVT.

The V call is TRBV11-3, the J call TRBJ1-1; no clear D. The germline V gene encodes CDR1 SGHNT and CDR2 YENEEA. V lost 4 bases to trimming and J lost 0 bases, with 6 bases between them. This CDR3 spans 13 amino acids. The CDR3 loop reads CASSSQLNTEAFF. The CDR3 coding sequence is TGTGCCAGCAGCTCACAGCTGAACACTGAAGCTTTCTTT.

This clone was detected only once. The rearrangement joins TRBV30 to TRBJ2-1, with TRBD2 matching over 16 bases. Germline CDR1 is GTSNPN and CDR2 is SVGIG (reference sequence). Trimming removed 0 bases from V and 3 bases from J; junction bases left unmatched: 5. This CDR3 spans 18 amino acids. The CDR3 nucleotides are TGTGCCTGGAGTGTCGGGACTAGCGGGGGGGCAGGCTACAATGAGCAGTTCTTC. The encoded protein is CAWSVGTSGGAGYNEQFF.

The V and J genes are TRBV5-4 and TRBJ1-4; no definite D call. V shed 0 bases and J shed 2 bases, with 11 bases lying between them. Germline loops: CDR1 SGHNT, CDR2 YYREEE (reference sequence). The CDR3 has 16 amino acids. The CDR3 loop reads CASSLGNSGTNEKLFF. The CDR3 DNA reads as TGTGCCAGCAGCTTGGGCAACAGTGGGACTAATGAAAAACTGTTTTTT.

The V gene is TRBV19, the J gene TRBJ1-3; D is ambiguous. CDR1 is LNHDA, CDR2 SQIVND, per germline (reference sequence). CDR3 length: 12 amino acids. Trimming took 6 bases from V and 7 from J, leaving 10 bases between them. The CDR3 region has the DNA TGTGCCAGTAGCCTATCACCGAACACCATATATTTT. Amino acid sequence: CASSLSPNTIYF.

This clone has just a few counts. The sample carries other DNA sequences with the same CDR3. V and J are TRBV7-2 and TRBJ1-6; D ambiguous. Germline assignment: CDR1 SGHTA and CDR2 FQGNSA. This CDR3 region has 12 residues. V was clipped by 2 bases and J by 7 bases, with 3 bases between them. CDR3 bases: TGTGCCAGCAGCTTACAGAATTCACCCCTCCACTTT. Its translation: CASSLQNSPLHF.

The chain joins TRBV25-1 to TRBJ1-2; no definite D call. The CDR3 is 13 amino acids. The V end was cut by 5 bases, the J end by 4 bases, with 11 bases between. Looked up from germline, CDR1 is MGHDK and CDR2 is SYGVNS. In nucleotides, the CDR3 is TGTGCCAGCAGTCCATCGGGGAGCTATGGCTACACCTTC. It is translated as CASSPSGSYGYTF.

This clone was counted only a few times. The chain joins TRBV4-1 to TRBJ2-4, with 8 bases identical to TRBD1. Germline V lookup: CDR1 MGHRA, CDR2 YSYEKL. The CDR3 runs 18 residues. V lost 0 bases and J lost 1; bases outside the gene matches: 8. CDR3 DNA sequence: TGCGCCAGCAGCCAAGAGCCCTGGACAGGGCTTGCCAAAAACATTCAGTACTTC. It specifies CASSQEPWTGLAKNIQYF.

This clone has just a few counts. The V and J genes are TRBV19 and TRBJ1-5; D may be TRBD1 (6 bases). V was cut by 6 bases and J by 5 bases, with 11 bases left in between. The CDR3 is 13 residues long. CDR1 and CDR2 from the germline V gene are LNHDA and SQIVND (reference sequence). The CDR3 here is CASSGQPYQPQHF. In DNA, the CDR3 is TGTGCCAGTAGCGGACAGCCTTATCAGCCCCAGCATTTT.

The chain recombines TRBV19 with TRBJ2-1; TRBD2 matches at 7 bases. Germline loops: CDR1 LNHDA, CDR2 SQIVND (reference sequence). The V gene end was trimmed by 10 bases and the J gene end by 4 bases; junction bases not matched to a gene: 10. The CDR3 sequence is 14 residues long. Here the CDR3 reads CATSGLDSYNEQFF. The CDR3 region has the DNA TGTGCCACCTCAGGACTAGATTCATACAATGAGCAGTTCTTC.

This clone showed up just once. The chain joins TRBV29-1 to TRBJ2-1; 9 positions agree with TRBD2. V was clipped by 2 bases and J by 1 base; unmatched bases: 6. Germline V gene data show CDR1 as SQVTM and CDR2 as ANQGSEA. The CDR3 covers 16 residues. The CDR3 here is CSVEPSGVGSYNEQFF. The CDR3 DNA reads as TGCAGCGTTGAACCTAGCGGGGTTGGGTCCTACAATGAGCAGTTCTTC.

The chain uses TRBV11-2 and TRBJ2-1; the match to TRBD2 covers 8 bases. CDR3 length: 19 amino acids. Trimming removed 0 bases from V and 0 bases from J; junction bases left unmatched: 10. Germline assignment: CDR1 SGHAT and CDR2 FQNNGV. The CDR3, as DNA: TGTGCCAGCAGCTTAGATCACTGGTTAGCGGGGTCCTCCTACAATGAGCAGTTCTTC. Translation gives CASSLDHWLAGSSYNEQFF.

This rearrangement joins TRBV5-1 to TRBJ2-1; tentative D call: TRBD1 (6 bases). This CDR3 has 14 residues. V was clipped by 4 bases and J by 6 bases, with 14 bases between them. Germline V gene data show CDR1 as SGHRS and CDR2 as YFSETQ. For the CDR3, the DNA is TGCGCCAGCAGCATCGGACAGCCACCCAATGAGCAGTTCTTC. Its protein is CASSIGQPPNEQFF.

V and J are TRBV5-1 and TRBJ2-3; 10 bases match TRBD2. In germline, CDR1 is SGHRS, CDR2 YFSETQ. The CDR3 runs to 15 residues. The J segment lost 4 bases and the V segment lost 2 bases, leaving 4 bases of the junction unmatched. The CDR3 DNA reads as TGCGCCAGCAGCTTTAGCGGGGGGACGTCAGATACGCAGTATTTT. Protein: CASSFSGGTSDTQYF.

The rearrangement joins TRBV12-5 to TRBJ2-5, with D possibly TRBD2 on 6 matching bases. Between the trimmed V and J ends, which lost 6 bases and 4 bases, there was a span of 15 bases. Germline assignment: CDR1 LGHNT and CDR2 FRNRAP. This CDR3 comprises 14 residues. The chain's CDR3 is CASGNSLATETQYF. CDR3 in DNA: TGTGCTAGTGGCAACTCCCTAGCGACAGAGACCCAGTACTTC.

This chain uses TRBV30 with TRBJ1-6, with D maybe TRBD1 (5 bases). CDR3 length: 13 residues. The V gene's germline CDR1 is GTSNPN and CDR2 SVGIG (reference sequence). V lost 0 bases and J 10 bases, leaving 10 bases between the germline ends. The DNA for the CDR3 is TGTGCCTGGAGTGTATTAGGGGAATCACCCCTCCACTTT. Translation: CAWSVLGESPLHF.

V gene TRBV7-3 combines with J gene TRBJ2-5; no definite D call. V was clipped by 6 bases and J by 2 bases, with 16 bases between them. The germline V gene encodes CDR1 SGHTA and CDR2 FQGTGA. The CDR3 has 15 amino acids. CDR3 sequence reads: CASSLSLGGQETQYF. DNA of the CDR3: TGTGCCAGCAGTCTTAGCCTTGGCGGTCAAGAGACCCAGTACTTC.

The chain links TRBV6-2 or TRBV6-3 to TRBJ1-5, with 9 bases fitting TRBD1. This CDR3 is built from 15 residues. V lost 2 bases, J lost 6 bases, and 5 bases stayed unmatched. The V gene's germline CDR1 is MNHEY and CDR2 SVGEGT. The CDR3 nucleotides read TGTGCCAGCAGTTACGGGACAGGGACGGTTCAGCCCCAGCATTTT. Translating gives CASSYGTGTVQPQHF.

The chain recombines TRBV14 with TRBJ1-1; the match to TRBD1 covers 7 bases. The CDR3 is 14 residues long. Trimming cost V 4 bases and J 4 bases; bases outside gene matches: 6. CDR1 and CDR2 (germline): SGHDN, FVKESK. CDR3 nucleotides: TGTGCCAGCAGCCCGCGCGCAGGGGGCACTGAAGCTTTCTTT. This translates into CASSPRAGGTEAFF.

The V and J genes are TRBV7-9 and TRBJ2-3, with 11 bases fitting TRBD2. CDR1 and CDR2 from the germline V gene are SEHNR and FQNEAQ (reference sequence). V lost 4 bases, J lost 5 bases, and 8 bases stayed unmatched. The CDR3 is 16 amino acids. In nucleotides, the CDR3 is TGTGCCAGCAGCTGGACGACTAGCGGGGTTTTAGATACGCAGTATTTT. It yields the protein CASSWTTSGVLDTQYF.